Listed here are 27 T cell receptor beta chains from one sample, sequenced in a study of blood T cells in healthy people across ages. Alongside a J-beta primer mix, a sample-barcoded 5' primer served in a second PCR lasting about 6 to 11 cycles. TCRdb fed the 5' RACE reads into MiXCR, producing one record per CDR3 protein. The sample includes 910,000 or so distinct CDR3 sequences, roughly half of them seen just once. Input material: blood. These TCRs come from a woman between 55 and 75 years old in good health.

The chain has TRBV6-5 and TRBJ1-2, with TRBD1 as a possible D gene (6 bases). Germline-derived CDR1 and CDR2 are MNHEY and SVGAGI. V lost 4 bases to trimming and J lost 1 base, with 22 bases between them. This CDR3 is 18 amino acids long. CDR3: CASSSVGGQSDFNYGYTF. The CDR3 DNA is TGTGCCAGCAGTTCCGTTGGCGGACAGAGTGATTTTAACTATGGCTACACCTTC.

This clonotype has a handful of counts. In nucleotides, the CDR3 is TGCAGCGTAGGGAGGGGCCGCATCAGAGATGGCTACACCTTC. Protein: CSVGRGRIRDGYTF. The gene calls are TRBV29-1 and TRBJ1-2; D perhaps matches TRBD1 (5 bases). V lost 6 bases and J 6 bases, leaving 20 bases between the germline ends. Germline V gene sequence: CDR1 SQVTM, CDR2 ANQGSEA. The length of the CDR3 is 14 residues.

This clonotype was counted only a few times. The chain employs TRBV6-6 and TRBJ1-1; 7 nucleotides match TRBD1. Germline CDR1 is MNHNY and CDR2 is SVGAGI (reference sequence). CDR3 length equals 14 residues. V shed 6 bases, J shed 2 bases, and the junction held 6 bases outside the gene matches. CDR3 DNA sequence: TGTGCCAGCAGACCCAGGGGGGGAAACACTGAAGCTTTCTTT. Residues: CASRPRGGNTEAFF.

The V and J genes are TRBV21-1 and TRBJ2-7. TRBV21-1 is a listed pseudogene. The CDR3 is made up of 12 amino acids. The CDR3: CASSKFFCEQYF. CDR3 DNA: TGTGCCAGCAGCAAATTCTTCTGCGAGCAGTACTTC.

The rearrangement joins TRBV6-2 or TRBV6-3 to TRBJ2-5, with D possibly being TRBD2 (7 bases). The germline V and J ends were trimmed by 7 bases and 1 base, with 19 bases remaining between them. The germline V gene encodes CDR1 MNHEY and CDR2 SVGEGT. There are 16 residues in the CDR3. This CDR3 reads CASNKGGAGGQETQYF. The CDR3 DNA reads TGTGCCAGCAACAAAGGGGGGGCAGGAGGCCAAGAGACCCAGTACTTC.

Comment on this clonotype: A junction end diverges from the germline sequence, so it may reflect a read error. The chain combines TRBV27 with TRBJ2-7; 7 bases line up with TRBD2. The CDR3 runs to 13 residues. CDR1 is MNHEY, CDR2 SMNVEV, per germline (reference sequence). In nucleotides, the CDR3 is TGTGCCAGCCGCGGGAGTGTCCCCTACAAGCAGTACTTC. The encoded protein is CASRGSVPYKQYF.

This clonotype was seen a single time. It may be a read error: a sequence one base away is much more abundant. The chain employs TRBV7-2 and TRBJ2-6, with TRBD2 identical over 8 bases. Looked up from germline, CDR1 is SGHTA and CDR2 is FQGNSA. CDR3 length: 14 residues. CDR3 amino acids: CTRGGGSGANVLTF. CDR3 sequence (DNA): TGTACACGGGGGGGTGGCTCTGGGGCCAACGTCCTGACTTTC.

This clonotype was counted only a few times. The rearrangement uses TRBV25-1 and TRBJ2-7; either TRBD1 or TRBD2 may supply D (5 bases each). Looked up from germline, CDR1 is MGHDK and CDR2 is SYGVNS. Trimming stripped 1 base from V and 0 bases from J, with 13 bases between. The CDR3 extends over 16 amino acids. Written as DNA, the CDR3 is TGTGCCAGCAGTGAATGGCAGAAGGGGAGCTCCTACGAGCAGTACTTC. Protein: CASSEWQKGSSYEQYF.

A few counts support this clonotype. The chain couples TRBV20-1 to TRBJ2-1, with D maybe TRBD2 (7 bases). This CDR3 is 14 amino acids long. The V gene's germline CDR1 is DFQATT and CDR2 SNEGSKA (reference sequence). Trimming left V 6 bases short and J 0 bases short, with 12 bases between. The CDR3 loop is CSAQRGGSYNEQFF. The CDR3 region has the DNA TGCAGTGCCCAGAGGGGGGGCTCCTACAATGAGCAGTTCTTC.

The rearrangement links TRBV7-9 to TRBJ2-5; tentatively, D is TRBD2 (5 bases). The V end was cut by 1 base, the J end by 4 bases, with 16 bases between. The germline V gene has CDR1 SEHNR and CDR2 FQNEAQ (reference sequence). The CDR3 is made up of 16 amino acids. In nucleotides, the CDR3 is TGTGCCAGCAGCTTAGTCGAGGGAGTAGGTGGAGAGACCCAGTACTTC. Its translation: CASSLVEGVGGETQYF. The full variable domain, completed using reference TRBV7-9 and TRBJ2-5, is DTGVSQNPRHKITKRGQNVTFRCDPISEHNRLYWYRQTLGQGPEFLTYFQNEAQLEKSRLLSDRFSAERPKGSFSTLEIQRTEQGDSAMYLCASSLVEGVGGETQYFGPGTRLLVL.

The table lists this clonotype with a few counts. This sequence joins TRBV4-1 and TRBJ2-1; D may be TRBD1 (6 bases). The CDR3 is 17 residues long. Trimming shortened V by 3 bases and J by 2 bases, and 17 bases separated the two germline ends. CDR1 is MGHRA and CDR2 is YSYEKL in the germline V gene. CDR3: CASSHHVGTPPYNEQFF. The CDR3, as DNA: TGCGCCAGCAGCCACCATGTCGGGACACCCCCCTACAATGAGCAGTTCTTC.

The genes are TRBV7-9 and TRBJ2-2; 11 nucleotides agree with TRBD2. The CDR3 extends over 16 amino acids. From germline, CDR1 is SEHNR and CDR2 FQNEAQ (reference sequence). V lost 6 bases and J lost 0; bases outside the gene matches: 3. The CDR3 here is CASSPSGRPNTGELFF. The CDR3 DNA follows: TGTGCCAGCAGTCCTAGCGGGAGGCCGAACACCGGGGAGCTGTTTTTT. Full variable domain (rest looked up from reference TRBV7-9 and TRBJ2-2): DTGVSQNPRHKITKRGQNVTFRCDPISEHNRLYWYRQTLGQGPEFLTYFQNEAQLEKSRLLSDRFSAERPKGSFSTLEIQRTEQGDSAMYLCASSPSGRPNTGELFFGEGSRLTVL.

The chain uses TRBV24-1 and TRBJ2-7, with D perhaps TRBD2 (5 bases). Germline assignment: CDR1 KGHDR and CDR2 SFDVKD. Trimming cost V 7 bases and J 6 bases, with 9 bases left between them. The CDR3 has 11 residues. CDR3 sequence reads: CATSRGAEQYF. The CDR3 nucleotides are TGTGCCACCAGCCGGGGAGCCGAGCAGTACTTC.

The gene calls are TRBV12-3 or TRBV12-4 and TRBJ1-1, with no clear D. This CDR3 has 14 residues. V lost 5 bases to trimming and J lost 5 bases, with 15 bases between them. DNA of the CDR3: TGTGCCAGCAGTCGCGCTATTCAGAGGACTGAAGCTTTCTTT. The encoded protein is CASSRAIQRTEAFF.

The table lists this clonotype with a few counts. The rearrangement uses TRBV4-1 and TRBJ1-5, with a possible D match to TRBD1 (5 bases). This CDR3 is built from 13 residues. Germline CDR1 MGHRA, CDR2 YSYEKL. V was cut by 2 bases and J by 7 bases, with 9 bases left in between. CDR3 sequence: CASSQTAGQPQHF. In DNA form, the CDR3 reads TGCGCCAGCAGCCAAACAGCAGGGCAGCCCCAGCATTTT.

The chain couples TRBV29-1 to TRBJ2-4; 9 bases line up with TRBD2. The J call may be wrong; the DNA end is better matched by TRBJ2-7. Germline loops: CDR1 SQVTM, CDR2 ANQGSEA. There are 15 residues in the CDR3. The chain's CDR3 is CSVETEAGGTYEQYF. Here the CDR3 DNA reads TGCAGCGTTGAGACGGAAGCGGGAGGAACCTACGAGCAGTACTTC.

In its sample, this clonotype was seen a few times. This chain links TRBV4-1 with TRBJ1-1, with D possibly matching TRBD1 (5 bases). Germline V lookup: CDR1 MGHRA, CDR2 YSYEKL. The V and J ends lost 0 bases and 3 bases respectively, with 14 bases between them. This CDR3 comprises 16 residues. The CDR3 sequence: CASSQDLGTGDTEAFF. CDR3 DNA: TGCGCCAGCAGCCAAGACCTAGGGACGGGAGACACTGAAGCTTTCTTT.

The chain uses TRBV12-3 or TRBV12-4 and TRBJ1-2; D might be TRBD1 (5 bases). This CDR3 is 13 amino acids long. V lost 7 bases to trimming and J lost 8 bases, with 17 bases between them. DNA of the CDR3: TGTGCCAGCACCCGATCGTATGGGGCCGGCTACACCTTC. Its translation: CASTRSYGAGYTF.

As regards this clonotype: A much larger clone lies one base from this, so it may be a read error. The chain carries TRBV20-1 and TRBJ2-7; 9 nucleotides agree with TRBD2. The V gene's germline CDR1 is DFQATT and CDR2 SNEGSKA (reference sequence). This CDR3 has 17 amino acids. The CDR3 sequence is CGAPMARSTSGPYEQYF. The CDR3 DNA reads TGCGGTGCTCCTATGGCCCGAAGCACTAGCGGGCCCTACGAGCAGTACTTC.

This clonotype turned up a few times. The chain joins TRBV25-1 to TRBJ2-7; D remains unclear. The CDR3 runs to 13 residues. The V end was cut by 3 bases, the J end by 5 bases, with 11 bases between. The germline V gene encodes CDR1 MGHDK and CDR2 SYGVNS. The CDR3, as DNA: TGTGCCAGCAGTGACCCCTTTGGCAACGAGCAGTACTTC. This sequence encodes CASSDPFGNEQYF.

This chain joins TRBV29-1 and TRBJ1-1, with D possibly matching TRBD1 (5 bases). The CDR3 is 17 amino acids. Germline V gives CDR1 SQVTM, CDR2 ANQGSEA. V dropped 4 bases and J dropped 0 bases, with 21 bases sitting between them. CDR3 amino acids: CSVGGTNSRGLNTEAFF. CDR3 DNA: TGCAGCGTTGGAGGTACGAATTCACGGGGCCTGAACACTGAAGCTTTCTTT.

To note about this clonotype: An end of the junction does not agree with germline; a read error may underlie this. The V gene is TRBV11-1, the J gene TRBJ2-4, with 7 bases matching TRBD1. CDR3 size: 15 residues. CDR1 and CDR2 from the germline V gene are SGHAT and FQDESV (reference sequence). Here the CDR3 reads CASSLEDRNKNIRYF. The CDR3 region has the DNA TGTGCCAGCAGCTTAGAGGACAGGAATAAAAACATTCGGTACTTC. Drawing the rest from reference TRBV11-1 and TRBJ2-4, the complete variable domain is EAEVAQSPRYKITEKSQAVAFWCDPISGHATLYWYRQILGQGPELLVQFQDESVVDDSQLPKDRFSAERLKGVDSTLKIQPAELGDSAMYLCASSLEDRNKNIRYFGAGTRLSVL.

The chain carries TRBV12-3 or TRBV12-4 and TRBJ1-4; 7 nucleotides match TRBD1. The junction had 5 bases not matched to a gene; V was cut back by 0 bases and J by 7 bases. CDR3 length: 15 residues. The CDR3 region is CASSLATGVGEKLFF. In DNA form, the CDR3 reads TGTGCCAGCAGTTTAGCTACAGGGGTGGGTGAAAAACTGTTTTTT.

The chain is built from TRBV4-2 and TRBJ1-1; a weak D match, TRBD1 (5 bases). The CDR3 totals 17 residues. From germline, CDR1 is LGHNA and CDR2 YNFKEQ. V lost 4 bases to trimming and J lost 11 bases, with 29 bases between them. The CDR3 region is CASSLGGTRQLDRKAFF. CDR3 DNA sequence: TGTGCCAGCAGCCTAGGCGGGACCAGACAGCTAGACCGTAAGGCTTTCTTT.

As DNA, the CDR3 is TGTGCCAGCAGCGCCGGGACAGAAGGGTCCCAGTACTTC. As protein: CASSAGTEGSQYF. The chain links TRBV7-7 to TRBJ2-7, with 7 nucleotides matching TRBD1. V lost 5 bases, J lost 10 bases, and 11 bases stayed unmatched. The CDR3 is 13 amino acids. The germline gives CDR1 SSHAT, CDR2 FNYEAQ (reference sequence).

The V gene is TRBV20-1, the J gene TRBJ1-5, with D maybe TRBD1 (6 bases). The ends were cut back, 1 base at V and 7 bases at J, with 14 bases in the middle. This CDR3 comprises 14 residues. Germline CDR1 is DFQATT and CDR2 is SNEGSKA (reference sequence). The CDR3 loop reads CSARATGFWQPQHF. In DNA, the CDR3 is TGCAGTGCTAGAGCAACAGGGTTTTGGCAGCCCCAGCATTTT.

The V call is TRBV3-1, the J call TRBJ1-6; D unresolved. This CDR3 is 15 amino acids long. Between the trimmed V and J ends, which lost 3 bases and 0 bases, there was a span of 6 bases. The V gene's germline CDR1 is LGHDT and CDR2 YNNKEL (reference sequence). CDR3 residues: CASSQGSSYNSPLHF. As DNA, the CDR3 is TGTGCCAGCAGCCAGGGGAGCTCCTATAATTCACCCCTCCACTTT.